The T cell receptor beta chain under discussion was sequenced for a study of tumor-infiltrating lymphocytes in primary liver carcinoma. Co-extracting RNA and DNA was done with about 17-30 mg of unsorted bulk tissue as input. No treatment had been given to the patients, who were chronically infected with HBV. Findings and limits, study-wide: Roughly 7.5-24% of top clones, and no more, occurred in all five tumor regions.

This clonotype was counted between two and nine times. Its antigen is not known. A read error may explain this, as a much larger clone is one base away. A primer in the constant region served to generate TCR beta cDNA from around 500 ng of total RNA. Generation of the TCR beta libraries relied on three nested multiplex PCR rounds using slightly modified ARM-PCR. The first two PCR rounds used TRBV1-TRBV30 primers with a Cbeta primer, around 10 cycles each. TCRdb independently ran MiXCR on the multiplex PCR reads; one entry per CDR3 protein. Of approximately 47,000 distinct CDR3 sequences listed, about 80% are singletons. Germline CDR1 reads MGHDK; CDR2 reads SYGVNS. The CDR3 is made up of 16 amino acids.

Specimen: liver tumor tissue from sampling region 3. Subset of the sample: tumor region T3, left-lateral pole. V is TRBV25-1 and J is TRBJ2-5; 7 bases fit TRBD1. The origin of this receptor is a man in his forties or fifties with primary liver carcinoma and hepatitis B virus infection. This chain's CDR3 is CASSEFVTGRGEAQYF. CDR3 bases: TGTGCCAGCAGTGAATTCGTGACAGGGAGAGGAGAGGCCCAGTACTTC.